These 3 T cell receptor beta chains were all obtained from the same sample, sequenced in a study of blood T cell repertoires in COVID-19. Assay: immunoSEQ multiplex PCR; the TCRdb copy retains only in-frame clones and omits some. The data hold nearly 110,000 clones, with roughly nine tenths observed a single time. Sequenced material: peripheral blood. Every receptor here comes from a man aged 35 to 55 with active or convalescent COVID-19.

The chain combines TRBV10-3 with TRBJ1-2; 9 bases match TRBD1. With V trimmed by 6 bases and J by 6 bases, 2 bases remained unmatched. The CDR3 sequence is 12 residues long. From germline, CDR1 is ENHRY and CDR2 SYGVKD. The CDR3, as DNA: TGTGCCATCAGGGGGACAGGGAATGGCTACACCTTC. It specifies CAIRGTGNGYTF.

V and J are TRBV9 and TRBJ1-6; D possibly corresponds to TRBD1 (6 bases). V lost 0 bases, J lost 9 bases, and 22 bases lay in between. The germline V gene has CDR1 SGDLS and CDR2 YYNGEE. The CDR3 consists of 18 residues. CDR3 DNA sequence: TGTGCCAGCAGCGTAGCCCCCCAATCAGGGGTTATTGGTTCACCCCTCCACTTT. This encodes CASSVAPQSGVIGSPLHF.

The chain has TRBV10-3 and TRBJ1-5; the match to TRBD1 covers 9 bases. The germline V gene encodes CDR1 ENHRY and CDR2 SYGVKD. The CDR3 contains 18 residues. The trim removed 6 bases at V and 1 base at J, leaving 13 bases unmatched. The DNA of the CDR3 is TGTGCCATCAGCCCCGGGACAGGGAACACCTTAAGCAATCAGCCCCAGCATTTT. Encoded protein: CAISPGTGNTLSNQPQHF.